These 2 T cell receptor beta chains originate from one sample sequenced in a study of CD8 T cells in cerebrospinal fluid in Alzheimer's disease. TCRdb re-called the 10x single-cell sequencing reads, yielding one record per CDR3 amino acid sequence without DNA. The clone table shows over 1,000 distinct CDR3 sequences, with the ten largest holding roughly 18%. Specimen: cerebrospinal fluid. The receptors were gathered from a human donor with Parkinson's disease.

This clonotype is identified as medium-sized from frequency. V usage is TRBV6-2 or TRBV6-3 and J usage is TRBJ2-7. The CDR3 is 13 amino acids. Germline V CDR1 and CDR2: MNHEY, SVGEGT. Here the CDR3 reads CASKRGEFYEQYF.

Frequency places this clonotype as medium-sized (0.01 to 0.1%). V usage is TRBV20-1 and J usage is TRBJ2-5; without DNA, the TCRdb call of TRBD1 cannot be checked. The CDR3 is 14 amino acids. Germline values: CDR1 DFQATT, CDR2 SNEGSKA (reference sequence). CDR3 region: CSARGELAQETQYF.